Following are 9 T cell receptor beta chains from one sample sequenced in a study of cytomegalovirus exposure and HLA in healthy donors. The PCR contained 60 Vbeta and 13 Jbeta primers. The method was immunoSEQ multiplex PCR; TCRdb's version includes in-frame clones alone and lacks a portion of them. The profile shows roughly 200,000 clones, around four fifths of them singletons. The material sequenced was PBMCs. The receptors come from a man in his forties or fifties in good health and CMV-seronegative.

This clone was observed once. This chain connects TRBV7-6 to TRBJ2-7, with D perhaps matching TRBD2 (5 bases). CDR3 length: 16 residues. Germline V lookup: CDR1 SGHVS, CDR2 FNYEAQ. With 2 bases removed from V and 0 bases from J, the gap between germline ends came to 14 bases. CDR3 sequence reads: CASSLTPSGFSYEQYF. In DNA, the CDR3 is TGTGCCAGCAGCTTAACTCCCAGCGGCTTCTCCTACGAGCAGTACTTC.

In this sample, this clone turned up once. The chain's CDR3 is CASSVALGSSYNEQFF. Here the CDR3 DNA reads TGTGCCAGCAGCGTAGCCCTGGGGAGCTCCTACAATGAGCAGTTCTTC. The chain employs TRBV9 and TRBJ2-1; possibly TRBD2 for D (5 bases). CDR3 length equals 16 residues. Trimming stripped 0 bases from V and 0 bases from J, with 10 bases between. CDR1 and CDR2 from the germline V gene are SGDLS and YYNGEE.

The chain links TRBV19 to TRBJ1-2; possible D gene TRBD1, 6 bases. Germline values: CDR1 LNHDA, CDR2 SQIVND (reference sequence). The V end lost 8 bases, the J end lost 1 base, and 17 bases lay between the germline ends. This CDR3 spans 15 amino acids. The CDR3 spells CASLPRTAFNYGYTF. CDR3 bases: TGTGCCAGTCTTCCGAGGACAGCCTTTAACTATGGCTACACCTTC. The variable domain in full, with the rest retrieved from reference TRBV19 and TRBJ1-2, is DGGITQSPKYLFRKEGQNVTLSCEQNLNHDAMYWYRQDPGQGLRLIYYSQIVNDFQKGDIAEGYSVSREKKESFPLTVTSAQKNPTAFYLCASLPRTAFNYGYTFGSGTRLTVV.

CDR3 bases: TGTGCCAGCAGCTCGGGGGTCCGGAGGTTGGATGAGCAGTTCTTC. This encodes CASSSGVRRLDEQFF. This chain joins TRBV7-9 and TRBJ2-1; D is possibly TRBD2 (6 bases). Looked up from germline, CDR1 is SEHNR and CDR2 is FQNEAQ (reference sequence). The CDR3 contains 15 residues. The V end was cut by 4 bases, the J end by 8 bases, with 18 bases between.

V and J are TRBV19 and TRBJ1-5, with TRBD1 identical over 8 bases. CDR1 is LNHDA and CDR2 is SQIVND in the germline V gene (reference sequence). The junction had 8 bases not matched to a gene; V was cut back by 7 bases and J by 0 bases. The CDR3 has 16 residues. The CDR3 DNA sequence: TGTGCCAGTATTTATGGGGACAGGCGTAGCAATCAGCCCCAGCATTTT. Translated, it gives CASIYGDRRSNQPQHF.

V and J are TRBV18 and TRBJ2-7; unclear D gene. Trimming stripped 0 bases from V and 2 bases from J, with 8 bases between. CDR3 length: 14 amino acids. Germline CDR1 is KGHSH and CDR2 is LQKENI. The DNA of the CDR3 is TGTGCCAGCTCACCACCGGGCCCCCCCTACGAGCAGTACTTC. Protein sequence: CASSPPGPPYEQYF. Full variable domain (rest looked up from reference TRBV18 and TRBJ2-7): NAGVMQNPRHLVRRRGQEARLRCSPMKGHSHVYWYRQLPEEGLKFMVYLQKENIIDESGMPKERFSAEFPKEGPSILRIQQVVRGDSAAYFCASSPPGPPYEQYFGPGTRLTVT.

This clone was seen a handful of times. The rearrangement uses TRBV7-2 and TRBJ2-2, with a tentative D call TRBD1 (6 bases). CDR1 is SGHTA, CDR2 FQGNSA, per germline. V lost 3 bases and J 6 bases, leaving 14 bases between the germline ends. The CDR3 contains 15 residues. The CDR3 region has the DNA TGTGCCAGCAGCTTCATGCAGGGGTGGCCCGGGGAGCTGTTTTTT. As protein: CASSFMQGWPGELFF.

This clone has only a few counts. A read error may account for a junction end that differs from germline. This chain's CDR3 is CASSYSLAASYEQYF. The CDR3, as DNA: TGTGCCAGCAGCTACTCCCTAGCGGCCTCCTACGAGCAGTACTTC. The rearrangement joins TRBV6-5 to TRBJ2-7; 7 bases are a match to TRBD2. This CDR3 contains 15 residues. Germline V gives CDR1 MNHEY, CDR2 SVGAGI.

The rearrangement uses TRBV11-2 and TRBJ2-3; TRBD1 agrees at 9 bases. Trimming removed 5 bases from V and 5 bases from J; junction bases left unmatched: 8. This CDR3 has 15 residues. Germline V gives CDR1 SGHAT, CDR2 FQNNGV. The CDR3 is CASSTYRGRGDTQYF. DNA of the CDR3: TGTGCCAGCAGCACTTACAGGGGGCGCGGAGATACGCAGTATTTT.